This is a list of T cell receptor beta chains from one sample in a study of T cell repertoires in cytomegalovirus infection. A single record per CDR3 protein comes from TCRdb applying MiXCR to the reads. Of 740,000 or so distinct CDR3 sequences in the sample, 35% to 45% were seen once. Sequenced sample: PBMCs. All receptors come from a human donor in good health (CMV status not recorded). Some clones in this sample may be carry-over from other donors' samples. Each CDR3 is given with its conserved first and last residue. The size entry is marked missing in some rows and otherwise reads once, few, many or a size class.

J gene | clone size | V gene | CDR3 protein
TRBJ2-7 | - | TRBV7-2 | CASSSDTKKYF
TRBJ2-5 | - | TRBV3-1 | CASSQAGQQETQYF
TRBJ2-4 | few | TRBV4-2 | CASSQPTGGRGNIQYF
TRBJ2-1 | - | TRBV10-3 | CAISERGTFSEQFF
TRBJ1-6 | - | TRBV6-5 | CASSRGADYSPLQF
TRBJ2-2 | many | TRBV6-1 | CASSGVSGGTGELFF
TRBJ1-6 | many | TRBV7-2 | CASSLGELSYNSPLHF
TRBJ1-2 | - | TRBV14 | CASSSQYYGYTF
TRBJ2-1 | many | TRBV10-3 | CAISDKGVSYNEQFF
TRBJ1-1 | few | TRBV10-3 | CAISARGLTEAFF
TRBJ2-2 | - | TRBV12-5 | CASGATGELFF
TRBJ2-5 | - | TRBV20-1 | CSARDGRETQYF
TRBJ2-2 | few | TRBV28 | CASSFGTPYNTGELFF
TRBJ2-1 | - | TRBV5-1 | CASSFFTSGTYNEQFF
TRBJ1-5 | few | TRBV4-2 | CASSQDLTALYPQHF
TRBJ1-2 | - | TRBV19 | CASSAQGSDYGYTF
TRBJ1-1 | few | TRBV27 | CASSDRANTEAFF
TRBJ2-3 | few | TRBV4-2 | CASSSTTRRGTDTQYF
TRBJ2-5 | - | TRBV10-2 | CASSGEGPQETQYF
TRBJ2-1 | many | TRBV12-3/TRBV12-4 | CASSWWASGRRNNEQFF
TRBJ1-2 | - | TRBV28 | CASRPGHRGPSGYTF
TRBJ2-4 | - | TRBV7-9 | CASSPEGGLAKNIQYF
TRBJ2-6 | few | TRBV14 | CASSLLPPGRGLSGANVLTF
TRBJ1-6 | - | TRBV15 | CATSRDPTLNSPLHF
TRBJ1-5 | - | TRBV19 | CASSIVWGDRVSTQHF
TRBJ2-1 | - | TRBV20-1 | CSARDLVGVPEQFF
TRBJ2-3 | many | TRBV9 | CASSVGSWELTQYF
TRBJ1-5 | once | TRBV3-1 | CASSQNPHQPQHF
TRBJ2-6 | few | TRBV11-2 | CASRFGRVSGANVLTF
TRBJ2-4 | - | TRBV20-1 | CSAREWTLAKNIQYF
TRBJ2-3 | - | TRBV12-3/TRBV12-4 | CASSQTSGAKDTQYF
TRBJ1-6 | - | TRBV7-9 | CASSLASGGGSYNSPLHF
TRBJ1-5 | few | TRBV12-3/TRBV12-4 | CASRLGPHNQPQHF
TRBJ1-1 | - | TRBV27 | CASSLWGGDGAFF
TRBJ2-1 | few | TRBV7-8 | CASSLKRLAGLNEQFF
TRBJ2-3 | - | TRBV19 | CASSTRRVADTQYF
TRBJ1-1 | - | TRBV5-1 | CASSFGIISNTEAFF
TRBJ2-7 | - | TRBV19 | CARNSRGSYEQYF
TRBJ1-1 | - | TRBV6-5 | CASSYLDRNTEAFF
TRBJ1-3 | - | TRBV25-1 | CASSTLGGSSGNTIYF
TRBJ2-2 | many | TRBV7-2 | CASSLELRTATGELFF
TRBJ2-7 | - | TRBV7-9 | CASSSPGYEQSF
TRBJ1-1 | few | TRBV5-1 | CASSPRTAEGTEAFF
TRBJ1-1 | - | TRBV19 | CAGRSQGDTEAFF
TRBJ1-1 | - | TRBV7-9 | CASSLVGGHRNTEAFF
TRBJ2-4 | - | TRBV6-6 | CARASGTSGYFKNIQYF
TRBJ1-1 | few | TRBV5-1 | CASSPTRENTEAFF
TRBJ2-1 | few | TRBV11-2 | CASSPERGAYNEQFF